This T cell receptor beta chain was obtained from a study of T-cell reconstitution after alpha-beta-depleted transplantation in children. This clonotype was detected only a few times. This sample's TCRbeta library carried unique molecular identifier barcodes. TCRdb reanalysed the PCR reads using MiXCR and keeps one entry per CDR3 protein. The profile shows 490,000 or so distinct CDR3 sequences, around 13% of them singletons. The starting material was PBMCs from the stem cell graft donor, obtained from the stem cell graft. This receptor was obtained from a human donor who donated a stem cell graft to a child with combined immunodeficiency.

The CDR3 region has the DNA TGTGCCAGCAGTTTCCTCCCCGGGACAGGGGCCCAAGAGACCCAGTACTTC. Translation gives CASSFLPGTGAQETQYF. The genes are TRBV27 and TRBJ2-5; TRBD1 matches at 10 bases. This CDR3 spans 17 amino acids. Germline CDR1 is MNHEY and CDR2 is SMNVEV (reference sequence). Trimming removed 3 bases from V and 1 base from J; junction bases left unmatched: 8.